This T cell receptor beta chain was profiled in a study of CXCR3-negative and CXCR3-positive naive CD8 T cells. Study observations and caveats: Naive CXCR3-negative and CXCR3-positive cells had similar TRBV-TRBJ usage; memory differed. CXCR3 expression dropped partially after cryopreservation, and most assays relied on fresh PBMCs. Naive cells positive for CXCR3 carried more hydrophobic TRB CDR3s than CXCR3-negative ones.

To note about this clonotype: The antigen remains unidentified.

TRB cDNA was prepared as libraries by UMI-labeled 5' RACE. Each CDR3 protein gets one entry in TCRdb, which reprocessed the 5' RACE reads and gives no DNA. The table lists some 150,000 distinct CDR3 sequences. In germline, CDR1 is LGHNA, CDR2 YSLEER. This CDR3 is built from 18 residues. Sequencing input: naive CXCR3+ CD8+ T cells from blood. Indicated subset: CD45RO-CCR7+CD27+CD95- naive CD8+ T cells expressing CXCR3 (TNR3+). The J gene is TRBJ2-3, the V gene TRBV4-3; TCRdb selects TRBD2, and the lack of DNA leaves this call unchecked. This clonotype was sampled from a human donor in good health. Some clones in this sample may be carry-over from other donors' samples. The chain's CDR3 is CASSQDAKAGDLTDTQYF.